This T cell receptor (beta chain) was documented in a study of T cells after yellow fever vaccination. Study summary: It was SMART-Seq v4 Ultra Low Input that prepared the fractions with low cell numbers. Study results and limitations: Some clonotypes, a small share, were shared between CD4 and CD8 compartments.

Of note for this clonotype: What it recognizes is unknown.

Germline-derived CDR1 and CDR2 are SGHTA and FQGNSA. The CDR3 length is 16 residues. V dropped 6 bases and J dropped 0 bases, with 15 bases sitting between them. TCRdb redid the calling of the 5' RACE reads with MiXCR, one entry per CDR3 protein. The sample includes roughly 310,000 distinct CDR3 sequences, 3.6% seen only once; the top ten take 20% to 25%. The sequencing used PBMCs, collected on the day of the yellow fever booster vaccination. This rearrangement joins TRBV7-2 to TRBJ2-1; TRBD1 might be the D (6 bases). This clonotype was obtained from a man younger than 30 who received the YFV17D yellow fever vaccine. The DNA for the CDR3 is TGTGCCAGCAGATTCTTAAGGGGGAGCTCCTACAATGAGCAGTTCTTC. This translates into CASRFLRGSSYNEQFF.